These 9 T cell receptor beta chains share one sample of origin, sequenced in a study of tumor-infiltrating lymphocytes in primary liver carcinoma. A constant-region primer primed TCR beta cDNA synthesis from 500 to 550 ng of total RNA. Modified slightly, ARM-PCR produced TCR beta libraries over three nested multiplex PCR rounds. TRBV1-TRBV30 forward primers paired with a C-beta reverse primer were used in the first two PCR rounds, which ran roughly 10 cycles each. TCRdb passed the multiplex PCR reads through MiXCR, listing each CDR3 protein once. Counted here are about 120,000 distinct CDR3 sequences, nearly 70% occurring once; the ten biggest clones make up 8.1%. From roughly 21-30 mg of unsorted bulk tissue, DNA and RNA were co-extracted together. The material sequenced was tumor-adjacent normal liver tissue. These receptors were obtained from a woman aged 60-70 years with primary liver carcinoma and hepatitis B virus infection.

Details on this clonotype: The junction differs from germline at one of its ends, possibly a read error. The rearrangement joins TRBV20-1 to TRBJ2-3; 8 positions match TRBD1. The CDR3 runs to 13 residues. CDR1 DFQATT and CDR2 SNEGSKA come from the germline V gene (reference sequence). The CDR3 sequence: CSARQGLADAQYF. In DNA, the CDR3 is TGCAGTGCAAGACAGGGGCTGGCAGATGCGCAGTATTTT.

Concerning this clonotype itself: Its ends do not fully match the called genes, so a read error is possible. The J gene is TRBJ2-5, the V gene TRBV29-1; D unclear. Germline-derived CDR1 and CDR2 are SQVTM and ANQGSEA. There are 15 residues in the CDR3. The CDR3 is CSVEGPLPSQEAQYF. The CDR3 region has the DNA TGCAGCGTTGAGGGCCCGCTCCCCTCTCAAGAGGCCCAGTATTTC.

Remarks on this clonotype: The CDR3 end shows no conserved phenylalanine or tryptophan, and so a read error is likely. V and J are TRBV4-2 and TRBJ2-1; the D is unclear. The ends were cut back, 7 bases at V and 0 bases at J, with 13 bases in the middle. Looked up from germline, CDR1 is LGHNA and CDR2 is YNFKEQ. The CDR3 sequence is 15 residues long. The CDR3 sequence is CASNPTGVSYNEQFS. In nucleotides, the CDR3 is TGTGCCAGCAACCCCACTGGAGTCTCCTACAATGAGCAGTTCTCC.

The chain combines TRBV14 with TRBJ2-1, with D possibly matching TRBD1 (5 bases). The CDR3 totals 16 residues. Germline-derived CDR1 and CDR2 are SGHDN and FVKESK. Deletions cut 4 bases from V and 8 bases from J, with 21 bases between. DNA of the CDR3: TGTGCCAGCAGCCGTTTTAGGGGTAGCAGGACCTATGAGCAGTTCTTC. This translates into CASSRFRGSRTYEQFF. The full variable domain, with the rest looked up from reference TRBV14 and TRBJ2-1, is EAGVTQFPSHSVIEKGQTVTLRCDPISGHDNLYWYRRVMGKEIKFLLHFVKESKQDESGMPNNRFLAERTGGTYSTLKVQPAELEDSGVYFCASSRFRGSRTYEQFFGPGTRLTVL.

This clonotype has just a few counts. The rearrangement joins TRBV28 to TRBJ2-3; D perhaps matches TRBD2 (6 bases). Germline V CDR1 and CDR2: MDHEN, SYDVKM. The ends were cut back, 8 bases at V and 5 bases at J, with 23 bases in the middle. This CDR3 is built from 16 residues. CDR3: CASAPRDSMLRDTQYF. The DNA of the CDR3 is TGTGCCAGCGCCCCCCGGGACTCCATGTTGCGAGATACGCAGTATTTT.

In this sample, this clonotype turned up once. The chain is built from TRBV4-2 and TRBJ2-3; D not resolved. This CDR3 has 15 residues. Looked up from germline, CDR1 is LGHNA and CDR2 is YNFKEQ. Trimming removed 0 bases at V and 5 bases at J, with 12 bases between. The CDR3 loop reads CASSQDNSRIDTQYF. The CDR3 DNA reads as TGTGCCAGCAGCCAAGATAACAGTCGCATAGATACGCAGTATTTT.

As to this clonotype: With a much larger clone just one base away, this may be a read error. The rearrangement uses TRBV28 and TRBJ1-2; 7 bases match TRBD1. Germline CDR1 is MDHEN and CDR2 is SYDVKM. The CDR3 has 14 amino acids. CDR3 amino acids: CASSFPTGDYGYAF. As DNA, the CDR3 is TGTGCCAGCAGTTTTCCCACAGGGGACTATGGCTACGCCTTC.

Comment on this clonotype: The CDR3 carries no conserved terminal phenylalanine or tryptophan, so it likely arises from a read error. V and J are TRBV11-2 and TRBJ2-1; the D gene could be TRBD1 or TRBD2 (6 bases each). Germline loops: CDR1 SGHAT, CDR2 FQNNGV. CDR3 length: 15 residues. In DNA form, the CDR3 reads TGTGCCAGCAGGTTAGGGGGGACTTCCACCAATGAGCAGTTCTCC. Encoded protein: CASRLGGTSTNEQFS.

This chain joins TRBV12-3 or TRBV12-4 and TRBJ1-1; possible D gene TRBD1, 5 bases. The CDR3 spans 13 residues. Trimming pared 11 bases from V and 4 bases from J, leaving 17 bases between. The chain's CDR3 is CACKRPGGTEAFF. DNA of the CDR3: TGTGCCTGCAAACGACCCGGGGGCACTGAAGCTTTCTTT.